Listed here are 8 T cell receptor beta chains from one sample, sequenced in a study of CD4 T cells in relation to SARS-CoV-2 and coronaviruses. Their target antigens are unknown. The method was immunoSEQ multiplex PCR; TCRdb's version includes in-frame clones alone and lacks a portion of them. The sample has 35,000 or so clones; 77% are singletons. The sequencing input was memory CD4+ T cells from PBMCs, cultured in vitro. Receptor source: an adult with COVID-19.

The V call is TRBV7-2, the J call TRBJ2-3; 10 positions match TRBD2. Germline CDR1 and CDR2: SGHTA and FQGNSA. Trimming at V came to 2 bases and at J to 2 bases, leaving 7 bases not matched to a gene. The CDR3 covers 17 residues. The CDR3 sequence is CASSLRLAGVITDTQYF. The DNA for the CDR3 is TGTGCCAGCAGCTTACGCCTAGCGGGAGTCATCACAGATACGCAGTATTTT.

This sequence joins TRBV24-1 and TRBJ2-3; D unclear. Germline lookup yields CDR1 KGHDR and CDR2 SFDVKD. Trimming stripped 0 bases from V and 2 bases from J, with 5 bases between. The CDR3 runs to 14 residues. This chain's CDR3 is CATSDLYLTDTQYF. The CDR3 DNA reads TGTGCCACCAGTGATTTGTACCTCACAGATACGCAGTATTTT.

The chain links TRBV19 to TRBJ2-7; D is possibly TRBD2 (6 bases). Trimming pared 5 bases from V and 2 bases from J, leaving 13 bases between. Germline values: CDR1 LNHDA, CDR2 SQIVND (reference sequence). The CDR3 is 14 residues long. The CDR3 sequence is CASSPGVGAYEQYF. CDR3 DNA sequence: TGTGCCAGTAGTCCGGGGGTGGGGGCCTACGAGCAGTACTTC. The full variable domain, rest sourced from reference TRBV19 and TRBJ2-7, is DGGITQSPKYLFRKEGQNVTLSCEQNLNHDAMYWYRQDPGQGLRLIYYSQIVNDFQKGDIAEGYSVSREKKESFPLTVTSAQKNPTAFYLCASSPGVGAYEQYFGPGTRLTVT.

This clone has more than one count but fewer than ten. The chain links TRBV27 to TRBJ2-1; no clear D. The germline V and J ends were trimmed by 2 bases and 7 bases, with 6 bases remaining between them. The germline CDR1 and CDR2 sequences are MNHEY and SMNVEV (reference sequence). CDR3 size: 12 residues. The CDR3 spells CASSLNRNEQFF. The CDR3 nucleotides are TGTGCCAGCAGTTTAAATAGGAATGAGCAGTTCTTC.

This chain links TRBV6-6 with TRBJ1-5; D is undetermined. The CDR3 has 13 amino acids. V lost 6 bases, J lost 5 bases, and 11 bases lay in between. Looked up from germline, CDR1 is MNHNY and CDR2 is SVGAGI (reference sequence). Here the CDR3 DNA reads TGTGCCAGCAGAGGTCTATCCTATCAGCCCCAGCATTTT. Its protein product is CASRGLSYQPQHF.

The chain combines TRBV11-3 with TRBJ1-3; D remains ambiguous. CDR1 is SGHNT, CDR2 YENEEA, per germline. The V end lost 0 bases, the J end lost 4 bases, and 10 bases lay between the germline ends. This CDR3 has 15 residues. CDR3 sequence reads: CASSLEPGPGNTIYF. CDR3 in DNA: TGTGCCAGCAGCTTAGAACCGGGCCCCGGAAACACCATATATTTT. Looking up the rest from reference TRBV11-3 and TRBJ1-3 gives the full variable domain: EAGVVQSPRYKIIEKKQPVAFWCNPISGHNTLYWYLQNLGQGPELLIRYENEEAVDDSQLPKDRFSAERLKGVDSTLKIQPAELGDSAVYLCASSLEPGPGNTIYFGEGSWLTVV.

In this sample, this clone turned up a few times. V usage is TRBV28 and J usage is TRBJ2-1; weak D call: TRBD1 (6 bases). Deletions cut 6 bases from V and 16 bases from J, with 13 bases between. This CDR3 contains 10 residues. CDR1 and CDR2 from the germline V gene are MDHEN and SYDVKM. For the CDR3, the DNA is TGTGCCAGCAGCGGACAGTTATCCTTCTTC. Amino acids: CASSGQLSFF.

V and J are TRBV28 and TRBJ2-7; D perhaps matches TRBD2 (6 bases). CDR3 length: 12 residues. V was pared by 8 bases and J by 9 bases, with 17 bases between. Germline loops: CDR1 MDHEN, CDR2 SYDVKM. CDR3 sequence (DNA): TGTGCCAGCTCCATTAGTCCGGAGGGGCAGTACTTC. Amino acid sequence: CASSISPEGQYF.